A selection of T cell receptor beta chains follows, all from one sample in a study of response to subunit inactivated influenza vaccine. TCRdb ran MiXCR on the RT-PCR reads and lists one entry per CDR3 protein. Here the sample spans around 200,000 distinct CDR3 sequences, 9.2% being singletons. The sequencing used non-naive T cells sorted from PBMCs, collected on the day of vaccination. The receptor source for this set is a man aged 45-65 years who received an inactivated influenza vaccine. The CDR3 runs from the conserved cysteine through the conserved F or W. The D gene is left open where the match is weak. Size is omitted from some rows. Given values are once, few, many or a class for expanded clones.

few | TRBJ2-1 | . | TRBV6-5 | CASSHRQTDNEQFF | TGTGCCAGCAGTCACCGACAGACGGACAATGAGCAGTTCTTC
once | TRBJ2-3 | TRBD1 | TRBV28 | CASSQRQGKLGTDTQYF | TGTGCCAGCAGTCAAAGACAGGGGAAGTTGGGCACAGATACGCAGTATTTT
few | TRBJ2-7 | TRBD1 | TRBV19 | CASSTGTGYPYEQYF | TGTGCCAGTAGTACCGGGACAGGGTACCCCTACGAGCAGTACTTC
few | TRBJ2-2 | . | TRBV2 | CASMGVNTGELFF | TGTGCCAGCATGGGGGTCAACACCGGGGAGCTGTTTTTT
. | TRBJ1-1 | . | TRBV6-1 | CASSEALARRAFF | TGTGCCAGCAGTGAAGCATTGGCTCGGAGAGCTTTCTTT
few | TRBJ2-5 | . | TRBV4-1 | CASSQGLAYETQYF | TGCGCCAGCAGCCAAGGGCTAGCGTATGAGACCCAGTACTTC
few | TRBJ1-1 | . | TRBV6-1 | CASISTGNWGEAFF | TGTGCCAGCATCTCAACGGGGAACTGGGGTGAAGCTTTCTTT
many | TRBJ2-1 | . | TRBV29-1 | CSAPLTGSYNEQFF | TGCAGCGCGCCCCTGACGGGCTCCTACAATGAGCAGTTCTTC
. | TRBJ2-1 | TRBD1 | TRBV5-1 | CASSSTGTVNNEQFF | TGCGCCAGCAGCTCTACCGGGACAGTCAACAATGAGCAGTTCTTC
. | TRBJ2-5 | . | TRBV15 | CATSTTVPPQYF | TGTGCCACCAGCACGACGGTGCCGCCCCAGTACTTC
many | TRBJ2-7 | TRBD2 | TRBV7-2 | CASTPLAGLLYEQYF | TGTGCCAGCACACCCCTAGCGGGATTGCTTTACGAGCAGTACTTC
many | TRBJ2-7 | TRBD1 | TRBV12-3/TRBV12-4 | CASSARQGMGYEQYF | TGTGCCAGCAGTGCGAGACAGGGGATGGGGTACGAGCAGTACTTC
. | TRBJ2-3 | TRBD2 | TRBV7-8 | CASSLGGGGNTDTQYF | TGTGCCAGCAGCTTAGGGGGCGGGGGGAACACAGATACGCAGTATTTT
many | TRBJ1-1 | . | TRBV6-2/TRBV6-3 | CASSRHTTGNTEAFF | TGTGCCAGCAGCCGCCATACGACAGGGAACACTGAAGCTTTCTTT
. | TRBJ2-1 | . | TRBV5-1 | CASSPGPILGGLQNEQFF | TGCGCCAGCAGCCCGGGACCGATACTAGGAGGTTTACAGAATGAGCAGTTCTTC
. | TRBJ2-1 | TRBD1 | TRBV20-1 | CSARTGATIEQFF | TGCAGTGCACGAACAGGGGCTACAATCGAGCAGTTCTTC
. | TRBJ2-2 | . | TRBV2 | CASRRHGGDTGELFF | TGTGCCAGCAGGCGTCACGGTGGGGACACCGGGGAGCTGTTTTTT
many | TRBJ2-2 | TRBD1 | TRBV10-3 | CAISDPGQVAGELFF | TGTGCCATCAGTGACCCGGGACAGGTCGCCGGGGAGCTGTTTTTT
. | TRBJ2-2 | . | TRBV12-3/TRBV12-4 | CATAVGGTGELFF | TGTGCCACAGCTGTGGGGGGCACCGGGGAGCTGTTTTTT
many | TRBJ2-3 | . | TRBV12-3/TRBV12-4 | CASSPGADTQYF | TGTGCCAGCAGTCCCGGGGCAGATACGCAGTATTTT
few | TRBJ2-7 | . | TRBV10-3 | CAISERAGLYEQYF | TGTGCCATCAGTGAACGCGCGGGGCTCTACGAGCAGTACTTC
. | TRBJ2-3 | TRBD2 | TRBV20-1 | CTSQRETTDTQYF | TGCACATCCCAGCGGGAGACCACAGATACGCAGTATTTT
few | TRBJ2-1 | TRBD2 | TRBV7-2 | CASSQWTSLTGVQFF | TGTGCCAGCAGCCAGTGGACTAGCCTTACCGGTGTTCAGTTCTTC
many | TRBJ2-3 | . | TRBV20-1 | CSARGGPTGSTDTQYF | TGCAGTGCTAGAGGAGGCCCCACCGGGTCCACAGATACGCAGTATTTT
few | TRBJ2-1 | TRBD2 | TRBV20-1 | CSAGPTSGGYNEQFF | TGCAGTGCGGGCCCGACTAGCGGGGGATACAATGAGCAGTTCTTC
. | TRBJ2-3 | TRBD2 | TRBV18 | CASSPGLAGLNTDTQYF | TGTGCCAGCTCACCCGGACTAGCGGGGCTCAACACAGATACGCAGTATTTT
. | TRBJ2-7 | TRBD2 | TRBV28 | CASSLSLSGNYEQYF | TGTGCCAGCAGTTTATCCCTAAGCGGGAATTACGAGCAGTACTTC
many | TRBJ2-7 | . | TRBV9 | CASSSGLLGLEQYF | TGTGCCAGCAGCTCCGGACTATTAGGGCTCGAGCAGTACTTC
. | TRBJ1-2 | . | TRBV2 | CASSFTWNYCYTF | TGTGCCAGCAGCTTTACATGGAACTATTGCTACACCTTC
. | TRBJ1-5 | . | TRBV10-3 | CAISESIGYDQPQHF | TGTGCCATCAGTGAGTCAATAGGGTACGATCAGCCCCAGCATTTT